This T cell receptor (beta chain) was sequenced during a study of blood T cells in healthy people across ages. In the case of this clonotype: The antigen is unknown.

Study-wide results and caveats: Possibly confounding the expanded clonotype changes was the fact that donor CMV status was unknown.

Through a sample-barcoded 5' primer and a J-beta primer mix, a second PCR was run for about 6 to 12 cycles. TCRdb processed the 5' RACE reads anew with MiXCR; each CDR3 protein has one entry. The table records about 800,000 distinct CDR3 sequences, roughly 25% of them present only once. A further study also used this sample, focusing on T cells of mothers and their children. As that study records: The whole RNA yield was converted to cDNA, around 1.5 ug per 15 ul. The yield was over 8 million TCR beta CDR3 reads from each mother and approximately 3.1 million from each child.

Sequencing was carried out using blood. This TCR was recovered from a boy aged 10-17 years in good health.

The CDR3 spells CASSQGRGANQPQHF. The CDR3 region has the DNA TGTGCCAGCAGCCAAGGGCGGGGGGCTAATCAGCCCCAGCATTTT. This chain connects TRBV14 to TRBJ1-5; tentative D call: TRBD1 (6 bases). Germline CDR1 and CDR2: SGHDN and FVKESK. CDR3 length equals 15 residues. Trimming cost V 1 base and J 4 bases, with 11 bases left between them.